The rows below give T cell receptor beta chains drawn from one sample of a study of blood T cell repertoires in COVID-19. Libraries were prepared by immunoSEQ multiplex PCR; TCRdb keeps only in-frame clonotypes and omits some of them. In the table there are about 380,000 clones, more than 70% of which are singletons. The specimen was PBMCs or T cells enriched from blood (not recorded which). These receptors all come from a young man who had recovered from COVID-19. The CDR3 runs from the conserved cysteine through the conserved F or W. The order of the fields is V gene, clone size, J gene, D gene, CDR3 DNA, CDR3 protein. A D gene is named only where the DNA matches it firmly. Size values are once, few and many counts, or a class for expanded clones, and some rows have none.

>TRBV3-1/TRBV3-2|.|TRBJ2-1|TRBD2
TGTGCCAGCAGCCAAGAAAGGCTAGCGGGGGGGAGGGATGAGCAGTTCTTC
CASSQERLAGGRDEQFF
>TRBV2|.|TRBJ1-2|TRBD1
TGTGCCACCCTTCTCAACAGGGGCTATGGCTACACCTTC
CATLLNRGYGYTF
>TRBV3-1/TRBV3-2|.|TRBJ1-2|.
TGTGCCAGCAGCCAAGATCTAACCAACTATGGCTACACCTTC
CASSQDLTNYGYTF
>TRBV2|.|TRBJ2-2|.
TGTGCCAGCACTAGATTTGATAACACCGGGGAGCTGTTTTTT
CASTRFDNTGELFF
>TRBV2|once|TRBJ1-2|TRBD1
TGTGCCAGCGATAGAACTCGACAGGGGGGGATTCCAATTTATGGCTACACCTTC
CASDRTRQGGIPIYGYTF
>TRBV6-5|.|TRBJ1-5|.
TGTGCCAGCACCCCTGGCGGCAGGGGTAGTCAGCCCCAGCATTTT
CASTPGGRGSQPQHF
>TRBV5-1|.|TRBJ1-4|.
TGCGCCAGCAGCTCCACAGGGTTAACTAATGAAAAACTGTTTTTT
CASSSTGLTNEKLFF
>TRBV3-1/TRBV3-2|.|TRBJ1-2|.
TGTGCCAGCAGCCTAGGGGTAGGCTACACCTTC
CASSLGVGYTF
>TRBV7-8|.|TRBJ1-5|.
TGTGCTCCGCACTCCAGACAGTCTGACAATCAGCCCCAGCATTTT
CAPHSRQSDNQPQHF
>TRBV4-1|.|TRBJ2-7|.
TGCGCCAGCAGCCGAGCGGAATCCTACGAGCAGTACTTC
CASSRAESYEQYF
>TRBV9|.|TRBJ2-7|.
TGTGCCAGCAGCCTCGAGGGGGAATACTACGAGCAGTACTTC
CASSLEGEYYEQYF
>TRBV5-6|.|TRBJ1-4|TRBD1
TGTGCCAGCAGCGTCACAGGGGAAGGGAGTAAAGAAAAACTGTTTTTT
CASSVTGEGSKEKLFF
>TRBV4-2|.|TRBJ2-3|TRBD2
TGTGCCAGCAGCCAAACGGCTAGCGGGGGGCCAGATACGCAGTATTTT
CASSQTASGGPDTQYF
>TRBV4-2|.|TRBJ2-7|TRBD2
TGTGCCAGCAGCCAAGAGTCTAGCGGGGCCTACGAGCAGTACTTC
CASSQESSGAYEQYF
>TRBV6-5|few|TRBJ1-2|.
TGTGCCAGCAGTTCGAGGGCCCCCTATGGCTACACCTTC
CASSSRAPYGYTF
>TRBV9|few|TRBJ2-1|.
TGTGCCAGCAGCGAAGAGGTGGCAGGGGGGTTCAATGAGCAGTTCTTC
CASSEEVAGGFNEQFF
>TRBV5-6|.|TRBJ2-1|TRBD1
TGTGCCAGCAGCCTAGATGACAGGGCGCCTTCAGACTACAATGAGCAGTTCTTC
CASSLDDRAPSDYNEQFF
>TRBV20-1|.|TRBJ1-1|.
TGCAGCCATACAGTAAACACTGAAGCTTTCTTT
CSHTVNTEAFF
>TRBV25-1|.|TRBJ1-1|.
TGTGCCAGCAGTGAAGGGGGCAGGGCTGAAGCTTTCTTT
CASSEGGRAEAFF
>TRBV27|once|TRBJ2-7|.
TGTGCCAGCCGCGGGCCTAGGTACGAGCAGTACTTC
CASRGPRYEQYF
>TRBV2|.|TRBJ1-5|TRBD1
TGTGCCAGCAGTGAAGGGACAGGGGGCGATCGTCAGCCCCAGCATTTT
CASSEGTGGDRQPQHF
>TRBV5-1|.|TRBJ2-7|TRBD1
TGCGCCAGCAGCGGCAGCACAGGGGTTGACTACGAGCAGTACTTC
CASSGSTGVDYEQYF
>TRBV4-1|.|TRBJ1-4|TRBD1
TGCGCCAGCAGCCCGGACAGGGTTAATGAAAAACTGTTTTTT
CASSPDRVNEKLFF
>TRBV21-1|once|TRBJ2-1|.
TGTGCCAGCAGCAGGGGGCGGGAGTTCTTC
CASSRGREFF
>TRBV6-5|.|TRBJ1-1|.
TGTGCCAGCACCCCAACAGGACCCCCGAACACTGAAGCTTTCTTT
CASTPTGPPNTEAFF
>TRBV24-1|.|TRBJ2-2|TRBD1
TGTGCCACCAGTGATACTCCGGGACAGGGGGGGTCCGGGGAGCTGTTTTTT
CATSDTPGQGGSGELFF
>TRBV6-1|.|TRBJ2-5|TRBD1
TGTGCCAGCAGTGGATGGACAGGGTTGTACCAAGAGACCCAGTACTTC
CASSGWTGLYQETQYF
>TRBV19|.|TRBJ1-2|TRBD1
TGTGCCAGTAGAGAGCGACAGGGGCGCTATGGCTACACCTTC
CASRERQGRYGYTF
>TRBV11-3|.|TRBJ2-1|TRBD1
TGTGCCAGCAGCACCAGGACAGGGGGCCTGTTCTTC
CASSTRTGGLFF
>TRBV27|.|TRBJ2-6|TRBD1
TGTGCCAGCAGTAGCACAGGGGCTCTAATTACCGGCGTCCTGACTTTC
CASSSTGALITGVLTF
>TRBV7-6|.|TRBJ1-1|TRBD1
TGTGCCAGCAGCCTTGGGACAGGCCTGAACACTGAAGCTTTCTTT
CASSLGTGLNTEAFF
>TRBV27|.|TRBJ2-2|.
TGTGCCAGCAGTTCATTATCAGGGGCCGGGGAGCTGTTTTTT
CASSSLSGAGELFF
>TRBV27|.|TRBJ2-1|TRBD2
TGTGCCAGCAGTCCCCAGGGCGGGACTAGCGGGGGTAATGAGCAGTTCTTC
CASSPQGGTSGGNEQFF
>TRBV15|.|TRBJ1-1|.
TGTGCCACCAGCCGCCGCCCCGAGATCACTGAAGCTTTCTTT
CATSRRPEITEAFF
>TRBV12-3/TRBV12-4|once|TRBJ1-2|.
TGTGCCAGCAGCCGACCAGGGGTAGCTGGCTACACCTTC
CASSRPGVAGYTF
>TRBV7-2|.|TRBJ1-1|.
TGTGCCAGCGCTAAGCGGGCGAACACTGAAGCTTTCTTT
CASAKRANTEAFF
>TRBV10-2|.|TRBJ1-5|.
TGCGCCAGCAGTGAGTCGTCGAATCAGCCCCAGCATTTT
CASSESSNQPQHF
>TRBV19|.|TRBJ1-1|.
TGTGCCAGTAGTATACGGTCAGGGGACACTGAAGCTTTCTTT
CASSIRSGDTEAFF
>TRBV5-5|.|TRBJ1-4|.
TGTGCCAGCAGCTTTGGCAGGGTGGAGGAAAAACTGTTTTTT
CASSFGRVEEKLFF
>TRBV11-2|.|TRBJ1-2|.
TGTGCCAGCAGCTTTGAGGACGGTCTTAGCGCCAGCTATAGCTATGGCTACACCTTC
CASSFEDGLSASYSYGYTF
>TRBV7-8|.|TRBJ1-1|.
TGTGCCAGCAGCTTATTTCGCTTTAGATCGGGCACTGAAGCTTTCTTT
CASSLFRFRSGTEAFF
>TRBV12-3/TRBV12-4|.|TRBJ1-1|.
TGTGCCAGCTGGAAACAGCTGAACACTGAAGCTTTCTTT
CASWKQLNTEAFF